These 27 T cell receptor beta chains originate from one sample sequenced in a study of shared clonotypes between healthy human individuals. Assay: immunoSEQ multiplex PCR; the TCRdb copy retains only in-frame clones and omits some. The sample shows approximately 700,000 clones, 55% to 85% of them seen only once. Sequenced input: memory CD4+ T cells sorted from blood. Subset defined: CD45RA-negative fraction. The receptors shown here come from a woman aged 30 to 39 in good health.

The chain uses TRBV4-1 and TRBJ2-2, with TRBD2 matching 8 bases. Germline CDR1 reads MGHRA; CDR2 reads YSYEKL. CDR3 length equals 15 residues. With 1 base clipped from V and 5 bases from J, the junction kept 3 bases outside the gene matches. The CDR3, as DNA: TGCGCCAGCAGCCAAGTTGCGGGAGGTACCGGGGAGCTGTTTTTT. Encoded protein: CASSQVAGGTGELFF.

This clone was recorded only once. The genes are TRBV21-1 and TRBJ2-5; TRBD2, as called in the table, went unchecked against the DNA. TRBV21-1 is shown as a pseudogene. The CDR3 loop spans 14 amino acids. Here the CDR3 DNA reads TGTGCCAGCAGCTCCGTCTCTAGCGCCGAGACCCAGTACTTC. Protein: CASSSVSSAETQYF.

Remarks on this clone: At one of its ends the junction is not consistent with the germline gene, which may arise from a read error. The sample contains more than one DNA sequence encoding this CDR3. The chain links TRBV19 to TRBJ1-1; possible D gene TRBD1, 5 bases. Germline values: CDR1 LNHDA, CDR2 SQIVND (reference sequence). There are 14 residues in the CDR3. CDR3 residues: CASSNRGVNTEAFF. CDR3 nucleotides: TGTGCCAGCAGTAATAGGGGTGTGAACACTGAAGCTTTCTTT.

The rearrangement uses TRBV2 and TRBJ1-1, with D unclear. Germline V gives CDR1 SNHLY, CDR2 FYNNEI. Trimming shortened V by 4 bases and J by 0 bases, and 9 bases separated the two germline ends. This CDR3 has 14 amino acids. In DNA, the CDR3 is TGTGCCAGCAGTGGGGAGAGAGTGAACACTGAAGCTTTCTTT. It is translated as CASSGERVNTEAFF.

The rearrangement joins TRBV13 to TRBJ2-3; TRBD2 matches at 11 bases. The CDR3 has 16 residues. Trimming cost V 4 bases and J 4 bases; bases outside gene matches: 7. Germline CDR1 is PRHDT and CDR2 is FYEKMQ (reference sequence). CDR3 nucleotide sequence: TGTGCCAGCAGCTCCTACACTAGCGGGAGTCCAGATACGCAGTATTTT. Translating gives CASSSYTSGSPDTQYF.

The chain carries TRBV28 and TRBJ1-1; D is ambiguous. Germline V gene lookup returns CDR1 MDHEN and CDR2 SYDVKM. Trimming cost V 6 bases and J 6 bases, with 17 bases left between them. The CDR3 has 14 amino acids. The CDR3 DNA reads TGTGCCAGCAGCCCACACGGAGGGAGGGCTGAAGCTTTCTTT. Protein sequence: CASSPHGGRAEAFF.

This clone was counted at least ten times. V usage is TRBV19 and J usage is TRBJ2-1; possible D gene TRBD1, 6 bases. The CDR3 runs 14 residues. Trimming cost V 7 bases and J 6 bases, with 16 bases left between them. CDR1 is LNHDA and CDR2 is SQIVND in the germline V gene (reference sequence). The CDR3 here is CASNGRGSINEQFF. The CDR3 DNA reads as TGTGCCAGTAACGGTAGGGGGAGTATCAATGAGCAGTTCTTC.

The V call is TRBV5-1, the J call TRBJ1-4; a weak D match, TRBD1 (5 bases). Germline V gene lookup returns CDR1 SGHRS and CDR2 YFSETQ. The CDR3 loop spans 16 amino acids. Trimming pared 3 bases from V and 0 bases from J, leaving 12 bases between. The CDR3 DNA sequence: TGCGCCAGCAGCTCAGGAGGACAACCAACTAATGAAAAACTGTTTTTT. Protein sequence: CASSSGGQPTNEKLFF.

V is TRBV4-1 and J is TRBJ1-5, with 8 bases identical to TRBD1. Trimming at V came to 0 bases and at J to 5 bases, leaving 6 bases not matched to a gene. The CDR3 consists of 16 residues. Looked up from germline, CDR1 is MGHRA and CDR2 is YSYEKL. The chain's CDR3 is CASSQEVTGAYQPQHF. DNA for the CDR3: TGCGCCAGCAGCCAAGAGGTGACAGGGGCCTATCAGCCCCAGCATTTT.

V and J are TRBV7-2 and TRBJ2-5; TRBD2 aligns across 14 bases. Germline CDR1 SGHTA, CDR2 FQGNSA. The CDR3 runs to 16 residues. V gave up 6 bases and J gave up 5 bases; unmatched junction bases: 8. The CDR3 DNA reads TGTGCCAGCAGTGGTGGGACTAGCGGGAGCCGGGAGACCCAGTACTTC. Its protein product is CASSGGTSGSRETQYF.

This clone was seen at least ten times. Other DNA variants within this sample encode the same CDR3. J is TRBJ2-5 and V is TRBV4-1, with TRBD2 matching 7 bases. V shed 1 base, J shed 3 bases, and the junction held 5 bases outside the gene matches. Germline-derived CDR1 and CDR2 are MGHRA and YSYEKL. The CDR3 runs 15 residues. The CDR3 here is CASSQGPGGEETQYF. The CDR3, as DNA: TGCGCCAGCAGCCAAGGCCCGGGAGGTGAAGAGACCCAGTACTTC.

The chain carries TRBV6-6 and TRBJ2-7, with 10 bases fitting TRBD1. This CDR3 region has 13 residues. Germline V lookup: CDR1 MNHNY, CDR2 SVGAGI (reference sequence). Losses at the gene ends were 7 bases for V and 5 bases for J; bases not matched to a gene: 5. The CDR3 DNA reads TGTGCCAGCATTCCGACAGGGGGCAACGAGCAGTACTTC. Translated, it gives CASIPTGGNEQYF.

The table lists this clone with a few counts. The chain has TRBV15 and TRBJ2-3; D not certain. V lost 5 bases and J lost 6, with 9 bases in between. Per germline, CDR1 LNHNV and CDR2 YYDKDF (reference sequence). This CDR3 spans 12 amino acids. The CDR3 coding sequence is TGTGCCACCAGCTATATGCGTGATACGCAGTATTTT. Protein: CATSYMRDTQYF.

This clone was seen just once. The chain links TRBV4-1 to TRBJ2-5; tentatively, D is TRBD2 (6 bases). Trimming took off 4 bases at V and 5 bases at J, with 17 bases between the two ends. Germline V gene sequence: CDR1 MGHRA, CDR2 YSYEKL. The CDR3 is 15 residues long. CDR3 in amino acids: CASSRTGLFRETQYF. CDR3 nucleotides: TGCGCCAGCAGCCGTACGGGACTCTTTCGGGAGACCCAGTACTTC.

The CDR3 protein is CASSKGLAGVEQFF. The CDR3 DNA reads TGTGCCAGTAGTAAGGGACTAGCGGGAGTTGAGCAGTTCTTC. The chain has TRBV19 and TRBJ2-1, with TRBD2 matching 14 bases. V shed 4 bases, J shed 9 bases, and the junction held 2 bases outside the gene matches. Germline assignment: CDR1 LNHDA and CDR2 SQIVND (reference sequence). The CDR3 totals 14 residues.

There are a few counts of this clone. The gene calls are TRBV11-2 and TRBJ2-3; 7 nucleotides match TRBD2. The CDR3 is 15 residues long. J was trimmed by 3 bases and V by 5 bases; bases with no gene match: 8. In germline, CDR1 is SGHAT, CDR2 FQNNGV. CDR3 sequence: CASSNFGRGTDTQYF. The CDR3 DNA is TGTGCCAGCAGCAATTTTGGGAGGGGTACAGATACGCAGTATTTT.

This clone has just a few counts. The CDR3 DNA follows: TGTGCCAGCAGCCCTACTCAGGGAGGCAATGGCTACACCTTC. Its translation is CASSPTQGGNGYTF. This chain joins TRBV7-3 and TRBJ1-2; perhaps TRBD1 as D (5 bases). The V end lost 5 bases, the J end lost 6 bases, and 16 bases lay between the germline ends. The CDR3 spans 14 residues. Germline V gene sequence: CDR1 SGHTA, CDR2 FQGTGA.

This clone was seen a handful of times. The chain's CDR3 is CASSEFEYTEAFF. As DNA, the CDR3 is TGCGCCAGCAGTGAGTTTGAGTACACTGAAGCTTTCTTT. V usage is TRBV10-1 and J usage is TRBJ1-1; D is uncertain. The length of the CDR3 is 13 residues. V was cut by 1 base and J by 3 bases, with 6 bases left in between. Germline CDR1 reads WNHNN; CDR2 reads SYGVQD (reference sequence).

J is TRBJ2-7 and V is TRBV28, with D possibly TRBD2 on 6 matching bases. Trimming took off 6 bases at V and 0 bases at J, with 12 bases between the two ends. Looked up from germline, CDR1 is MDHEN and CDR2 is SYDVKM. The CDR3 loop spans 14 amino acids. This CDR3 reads CASSLLGGSYEQYF. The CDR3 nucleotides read TGTGCCAGCAGCTTACTGGGGGGCTCCTACGAGCAGTACTTC.

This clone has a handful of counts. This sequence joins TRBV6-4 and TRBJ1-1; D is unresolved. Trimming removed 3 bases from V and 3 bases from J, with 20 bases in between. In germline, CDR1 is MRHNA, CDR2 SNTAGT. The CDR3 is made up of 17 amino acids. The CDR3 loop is CASSDEGVGLPDTEAFF. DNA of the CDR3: TGTGCCAGCAGTGATGAAGGCGTAGGCTTACCGGACACTGAAGCTTTCTTT.

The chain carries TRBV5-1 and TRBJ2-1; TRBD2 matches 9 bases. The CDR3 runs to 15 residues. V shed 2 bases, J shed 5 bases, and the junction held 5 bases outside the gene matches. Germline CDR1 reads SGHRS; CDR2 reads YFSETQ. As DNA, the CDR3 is TGCGCCAGCAGCTTAGCTAGCGGGGCAGACAATGAGCAGTTCTTC. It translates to CASSLASGADNEQFF.

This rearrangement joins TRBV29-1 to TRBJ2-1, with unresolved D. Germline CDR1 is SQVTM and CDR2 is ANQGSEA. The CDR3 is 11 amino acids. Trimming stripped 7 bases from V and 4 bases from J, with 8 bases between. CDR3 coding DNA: TGCAGCGGGACGGATTACAATGAGCAGTTCTTC. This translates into CSGTDYNEQFF.

The CDR3 region has the DNA TGTGCCAGCAGCTTCAGGAGGGATGGTGAGACCCAGTACTTC. The encoded protein is CASSFRRDGETQYF. V is TRBV7-7 and J is TRBJ2-5, with D maybe TRBD2 (6 bases). Trimming shortened V by 3 bases and J by 5 bases, and 13 bases separated the two germline ends. CDR3 length equals 14 residues. From germline, CDR1 is SSHAT and CDR2 FNYEAQ (reference sequence). The whole variable domain, filled in from reference TRBV7-7 and TRBJ2-5, reads GAGVSQSPRYKVTKRGQDVTLRCDPISSHATLYWYQQALGQGPEFLTYFNYEAQPDKSGLPSDRFSAERPEGSISTLTIQRTEQRDSAMYRCASSFRRDGETQYFGPGTRLLVL.

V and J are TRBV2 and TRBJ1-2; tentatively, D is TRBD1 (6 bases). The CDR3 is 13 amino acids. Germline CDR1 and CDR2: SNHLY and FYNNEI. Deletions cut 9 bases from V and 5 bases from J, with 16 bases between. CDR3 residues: CASRDTLGYGYTF. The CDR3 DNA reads TGTGCCAGTCGGGACACTTTAGGGTATGGCTACACCTTC.

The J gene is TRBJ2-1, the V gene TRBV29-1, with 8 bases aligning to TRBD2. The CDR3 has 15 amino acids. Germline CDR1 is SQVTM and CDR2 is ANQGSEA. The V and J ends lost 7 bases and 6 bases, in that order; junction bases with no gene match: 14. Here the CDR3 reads CSGYSGTRDSNEQFF. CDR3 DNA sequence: TGCAGCGGATATAGCGGGACGAGGGACTCCAATGAGCAGTTCTTC.

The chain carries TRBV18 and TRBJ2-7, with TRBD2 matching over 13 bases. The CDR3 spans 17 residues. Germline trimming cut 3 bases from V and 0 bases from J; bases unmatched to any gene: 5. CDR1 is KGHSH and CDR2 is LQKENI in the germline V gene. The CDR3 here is CASSPIRTSGSSYEQYF. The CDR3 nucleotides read TGTGCCAGCTCACCTATAAGGACTAGCGGGAGCTCCTACGAGCAGTACTTC. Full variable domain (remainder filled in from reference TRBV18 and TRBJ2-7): NAGVMQNPRHLVRRRGQEARLRCSPMKGHSHVYWYRQLPEEGLKFMVYLQKENIIDESGMPKERFSAEFPKEGPSILRIQQVVRGDSAAYFCASSPIRTSGSSYEQYFGPGTRLTVT.

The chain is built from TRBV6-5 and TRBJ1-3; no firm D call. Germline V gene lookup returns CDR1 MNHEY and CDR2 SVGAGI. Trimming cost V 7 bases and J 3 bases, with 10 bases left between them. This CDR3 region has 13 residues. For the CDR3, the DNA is TGTGCCAGCACGGACTTGGATGGAAACACCATATATTTT. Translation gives CASTDLDGNTIYF.